The 4 T cell receptor beta chains presented below share a single source sample, sequenced in a study of blood T cell repertoires in COVID-19. The data were produced by immunoSEQ multiplex PCR, yet TCRdb's version contains in-frame clones alone and is incomplete. The table has roughly 91,000 clones, more than 65% seen once. The sample was peripheral blood. These receptors all stem from a man aged 65 to 85 with acute or convalescent COVID-19.

This rearrangement joins TRBV2 to TRBJ1-2, with TRBD1 matching 8 bases. Germline V gives CDR1 SNHLY, CDR2 FYNNEI. The CDR3 is made up of 12 amino acids. Losses at the gene ends were 5 bases for V and 8 bases for J; bases not matched to a gene: 4. CDR3: CASSQGARGYTF. The CDR3 region has the DNA TGTGCCAGCAGTCAGGGGGCTAGGGGCTACACCTTC.

The genes are TRBV5-5 and TRBJ2-7; 8 bases map to TRBD2. With 1 base clipped from V and 3 bases from J, the junction kept 9 bases outside the gene matches. The V gene's germline CDR1 is SGHKS and CDR2 YYEKEE (reference sequence). CDR3 size: 16 residues. CDR3 loop: CASSLLPGGGLYEQYV. As DNA, the CDR3 is TGTGCCAGCAGCTTGCTCCCCGGCGGGGGGCTCTACGAGCAGTACGTC.

The rearrangement uses TRBV25-1 and TRBJ2-5; TRBD2 agrees at 7 bases. Germline-derived CDR1 and CDR2 are MGHDK and SYGVNS. The CDR3 has 14 residues. J was trimmed by 7 bases and V by 5 bases; bases with no gene match: 10. The CDR3, as DNA: TGTGCCAGCAGTAGGATCGGCCCGGGGGGGACCCAGTACTTC. Its protein is CASSRIGPGGTQYF.

J is TRBJ2-2 and V is TRBV9, with 9 bases lining up with TRBD1. V dropped 5 bases and J dropped 4; count of bases not matched to a gene: 6. This CDR3 spans 15 amino acids. Germline loops: CDR1 SGDLS, CDR2 YYNGEE. The CDR3 loop reads CASSGTGSTTGELFF. As DNA, the CDR3 is TGTGCCAGCAGTGGGACAGGGAGTACCACCGGGGAGCTGTTTTTT.